This TCR beta chain was found in a study of cytomegalovirus exposure and HLA in healthy donors. Study context: In an early release, HLA-typed donors contributed tens of millions of unique TCR sequences. Study conclusions and caveats: Earlier analysis found most TCR beta V segments productive about 87% or about 30% of the time. Available immune exposure information covered CMV serostatus only.

A note on this clone: Its antigen remains unidentified.

Primers included in the PCR were 60 Vbeta and 13 Jbeta primers. Libraries were prepared by immunoSEQ multiplex PCR; TCRdb keeps only in-frame clonotypes and omits some of them. This table holds roughly 120,000 clones. V gave up 6 bases and J gave up 7 bases; unmatched junction bases: 7. CDR3 length: 14 residues. CDR1 is SGHDT and CDR2 is YYEEEE in the germline V gene. Participants comprised healthy donors of bone marrow. This chain links TRBV5-6 with TRBJ1-4; 9 nucleotides align to TRBD1. This receptor was obtained from a man between 18 and 35 years old in good health and CMV-seronegative. Sample: PBMCs. The CDR3 DNA sequence: TGTGCCAGCACGTGGACAGGGGTCGGTGAAAAACTGTTTTTT. Encoded protein: CASTWTGVGEKLFF.